These 19 T cell receptor beta chains share one sample of origin, sequenced in a study of T cell clonality in common variable immunodeficiency. General observations from the study: Fewer deletions and N-nucleotide insertions were reportedly seen in common variable immunodeficiency TCR beta sequences.

No antigen has been assigned to these receptors. Sequenced by immunoSEQ multiplex PCR; TCRdb stores in-frame clones only, minus some. The sample yields 15,000 to 20,000 clones, without any singletons. The sequenced material came from peripheral blood mononuclear cells. The receptors originated from a human donor with common variable immunodeficiency.

In its sample, this clone was seen a few times. The CDR3 sequence: CASRQIEYGTSFTDTQYF. The CDR3 bases that were read are TGTGCCAGCAGACAAATTGAATACGGGACTAGCTTCACAGATACG. The rearrangement uses TRBV7-8 and TRBJ2-3; the match to TRBD2 covers 9 bases. The CDR3 goes on 3 residues after the read ends, and that part is filled in from the germline J gene. V was clipped by 6 bases and J by 2 bases; unmatched bases: 15. The germline gives CDR1 SGHVS, CDR2 FQNEAQ. The length of the CDR3 is 18 residues.

This clone was counted only a few times. CDR3 sequence reads: CASSPRKGLFTDTQYF. CDR3 bases read: TGTGCCAGCTCACCAAGAAAGGGCTTATTCACAGATACG. This chain uses TRBV18 with TRBJ2-3; D remains ambiguous. From the germline J gene comes the end of the CDR3, since the read stops 3 residues before it. The length of the CDR3 is 16 residues. With 2 bases removed from V and 2 bases from J, the gap between germline ends came to 14 bases. CDR1 is KGHSH, CDR2 LQKENI, per germline.

About this clone itself: The DNA ends 3 residues before the CDR3 does, and the rest of the CDR3 is filled in from the germline J gene. The rearrangement joins TRBV7-6 to TRBJ1-1; D remains unclear. Germline values: CDR1 SGHVS, CDR2 FNYEAQ. The V end lost 1 base, the J end lost 7 bases, and 13 bases lay between the germline ends. There are 14 residues in the CDR3. The covered CDR3 bases are TGTGCCAGCAGCTTAGAGGCGGGGAGTGGTGAA. It encodes CASSLEAGSGE. The full-length CDR3 reads as CASSLEAGSGEAFF.

The sample holds a few counts of this clone. Coverage ceases 3 residues before the CDR3 finishes, and the germline J gene fills in the end. The V call is TRBV18, the J call TRBJ1-1; 10 nucleotides agree with TRBD1. V shed 3 bases, J shed 6 bases, and the junction held 10 bases outside the gene matches. Germline CDR1 is KGHSH and CDR2 is LQKENI. The length of the CDR3 is 16 residues. CDR3 residues: CASSPRQGAWVAEAFF. The covered CDR3 bases are TGTGCCAGCTCACCTCGACAGGGGGCCTGGGTGGCTGAA.

Concerning this clone: Sequencing ends 3 residues short of the CDR3 end; the germline J gene provides the rest. This chain uses TRBV6-2 or TRBV6-3 with TRBJ2-5; TRBD2 matches at 14 bases. Germline trimming cut 4 bases from V and 5 bases from J; bases unmatched to any gene: 9. Germline assignment: CDR1 MNHEY and CDR2 SVGEGT. This CDR3 is 17 amino acids long. The CDR3 loop reads CASSWGRLAGGRETQYF. The CDR3 DNA, read in part, is TGTGCCAGCAGTTGGGGCCGACTAGCGGGAGGGCGGGAGACC.

As concerns this clone: The read ends 3 residues before the CDR3 terminus; that terminus is restored from the germline J gene. The J gene is TRBJ2-2, the V gene TRBV7-2; the D gene is possibly TRBD2 (5 bases). Germline lookup yields CDR1 SGHTA and CDR2 FQGNSA. V lost 5 bases, J lost 6 bases, and 13 bases lay in between. The CDR3 contains 14 residues. CDR3 residues: CASSPSDYSGELFF. The DNA read from the CDR3 is TGTGCCAGCAGCCCATCCGACTACTCCGGGGAG.

This clone was seen a handful of times. The missing CDR3 end, 3 residues past where the read stops, is filled in from the germline J gene. This chain links TRBV19 with TRBJ2-1; perhaps TRBD1 as D (6 bases). Germline assignment: CDR1 LNHDA and CDR2 SQIVND (reference sequence). V gave up 6 bases and J gave up 4 bases, with 16 bases separating them. The CDR3 covers 15 residues. The sequenced CDR3 bases are TGTGCCAGTAGGGGCGTAGTAGGGGGTTACAATGAG. Translation: CASRGVVGGYNE. The full CDR3 protein reads CASRGVVGGYNEQFF. The full variable domain, in which reference TRBV19 and TRBJ2-1 provide the parts outside the CDR3, is DGGITQSPKYLFRKEGQNVTLSCEQNLNHDAMYWYRQDPGQGLRLIYYSQIVNDFQKGDIAEGYSVSREKKESFPLTVTSAQKNPTAFYLCASRGVVGGYNEQFFGPGTRLTVL.

This clone was counted many times. The read stops 3 residues short of the end of the CDR3; the missing end is completed from the germline J gene. The J gene is TRBJ2-1, the V gene TRBV7-9; 7 bases line up with TRBD1. V lost 4 bases and J lost 3; bases outside the gene matches: 3. The CDR3 totals 14 residues. Germline assignment: CDR1 SEHNR and CDR2 FQNEAQ (reference sequence). The CDR3 is CASSSTGIYNEQFF. The part of the CDR3 DNA that was read is TGTGCCAGCAGCTCGACAGGGATCTACAATGAG.

This clone was picked up a small number of times. The CDR3 is cut off 3 residues early in the read; its end comes from the germline J gene. V is TRBV19 and J is TRBJ2-1, with 10 bases identical to TRBD1. The CDR3 has 16 residues. V lost 6 bases and J lost 8; bases outside the gene matches: 13. Germline V gives CDR1 LNHDA, CDR2 SQIVND (reference sequence). Incomplete CDR3 DNA: TGTGCCAGTAGCCTGACCCGGGACAGGGGTTTTGATGAG. It encodes CASSLTRDRGFDE. The complete CDR3 protein is CASSLTRDRGFDEQFF.

This clone has just a few counts. The read is 3 residues too short to cover the CDR3 end, so that end is filled in from the germline J gene. The rearrangement links TRBV19 to TRBJ1-6; D possibly corresponds to TRBD1 (5 bases). V was shortened by 0 bases and J by 7 bases, with 16 bases between the two germline ends. The CDR3 runs 17 residues. CDR1 is LNHDA and CDR2 is SQIVND in the germline V gene (reference sequence). Partial CDR3 DNA: TGTGCCAGTAGTATAGATCTTCGGCGCAGGGCAAATTCACCC. Translating it yields CASSIDLRRRANSP. The full CDR3 sequence reads CASSIDLRRRANSPLHF.

A remark on this clone: The CDR3 end is not reached by the read, which stops 3 residues before it; the germline J gene fills it in. The rearrangement uses TRBV7-3 and TRBJ2-1; TRBD2 agrees at 7 bases. J was trimmed by 0 bases and V by 5 bases; bases with no gene match: 4. Germline CDR1 and CDR2: SGHTA and FQGTGA. This CDR3 has 15 residues. CDR3 sequence reads: CASSPLADSYNEQFF. The DNA read from the CDR3 is TGTGCCAGCAGCCCCCTAGCGGACTCCTACAATGAG.

A note on this clone: Sequencing ends 3 residues short of the CDR3 end; the germline J gene provides the rest. The chain recombines TRBV19 with TRBJ1-4; TRBD1 aligns across 7 bases. The CDR3 covers 15 residues. Unmatched junction bases numbered 4, after V lost 3 bases and J lost 3 bases. Germline values: CDR1 LNHDA, CDR2 SQIVND (reference sequence). CDR3 region: CASSIPGGANEKLFF. CDR3 bases read: TGTGCCAGTAGTATTCCAGGGGGAGCTAATGAAAAA.

This clone was found many times. The read ends 3 residues shy of where the CDR3 ends; the end is completed using the germline J gene. This chain links TRBV19 with TRBJ2-1; 10 bases fit TRBD2. J was trimmed by 3 bases and V by 9 bases; bases with no gene match: 2. Germline lookup yields CDR1 LNHDA and CDR2 SQIVND (reference sequence). This CDR3 is built from 13 residues. The CDR3 DNA, read in part, is TGTGCCAGCAGGACTAGCGGCTACAATGAG. It is translated as CASRTSGYNE. The full CDR3 protein reads CASRTSGYNEQFF.

This clone was picked up many times. Read coverage stops 3 residues before the CDR3 terminus; the germline J gene supplies the remainder. This sequence joins TRBV20-1 and TRBJ2-3; D is perhaps TRBD1 (6 bases). The CDR3 sequence is 14 residues long. CDR1 DFQATT and CDR2 SNEGSKA come from the germline V gene (reference sequence). V lost 3 bases and J 1 base, leaving 11 bases between the germline ends. Partial CDR3 DNA: TGCAGTGCTAGTCCAGGGGAAGGCACAGATACG. It is translated as CSASPGEGTDT. The complete CDR3 protein is CSASPGEGTDTQYF.

On this clone: The sequence runs out 3 residues before the end of the CDR3; the remainder is reconstructed from the germline J gene. The chain employs TRBV5-1 and TRBJ2-7, with 7 bases aligning to TRBD2. The CDR3 loop spans 15 amino acids. Trimming at V came to 5 bases and at J to 2 bases, leaving 10 bases not matched to a gene. Germline-derived CDR1 and CDR2 are SGHRS and YFSETQ. Incomplete CDR3 DNA: TGCGCCAGCAGTCTCGGGCAGGGAGGGACCTACGAG. Amino acids: CASSLGQGGTYE. From start to end, the CDR3 is CASSLGQGGTYEQYF.

This clone was seen many times. The observed sequence ends 3 residues before the CDR3 terminus, with the missing tail filled in from the germline J gene. The chain uses TRBV20-1 and TRBJ2-2, with 10 bases fitting TRBD2. V gave up 6 bases and J gave up 7 bases; unmatched junction bases: 8. The V gene's germline CDR1 is DFQATT and CDR2 SNEGSKA (reference sequence). The CDR3 extends over 14 amino acids. Partial CDR3 DNA: TGCAGTGCCAATAGCGGGAGGTTTGGCGGGGAG. Residues: CSANSGRFGGE. The CDR3 reads in full as CSANSGRFGGELFF.

This clone was recorded a few times. CDR3 protein: CASSPSGLSYEQYF. CDR3 bases read: TGTGCCAGCTCACCATCAGGGCTCTCCTACGAG. The J gene is TRBJ2-7, the V gene TRBV18, with D perhaps matching TRBD1 (5 bases). The sequenced fragment ends 3 residues before the CDR3 boundary, so the rest is inferred from the germline J gene. Deletions cut 2 bases from V and 0 bases from J, with 8 bases between. Per germline, CDR1 KGHSH and CDR2 LQKENI. CDR3 size: 14 residues.

Concerning this clone itself: The read ends 3 residues before the CDR3 terminus; that terminus is restored from the germline J gene. The V and J genes are TRBV2 and TRBJ1-2; D is unclear. CDR3 length: 13 residues. The V end lost 5 bases, the J end lost 0 bases, and 7 bases lay between the germline ends. From germline, CDR1 is SNHLY and CDR2 FYNNEI. The CDR3 protein is CASSSRTNYGYTF. Incomplete CDR3 DNA: TGTGCCAGCAGTTCGCGCACTAACTATGGC.

This clone counts as medium-sized. The read finishes 3 residues shy of the CDR3 end, and the germline J gene is used to complete it. The V and J genes are TRBV20-1 and TRBJ1-5; 9 bases fit TRBD1. The germline CDR1 and CDR2 sequences are DFQATT and SNEGSKA (reference sequence). This CDR3 contains 14 residues. With V trimmed by 5 bases and J by 7 bases, 9 bases remained unmatched. CDR3 bases read: TGCAGTGCTTACGGGGGACAGGGTAAACAGCCC. This codes for CSAYGGQGKQP. The whole CDR3 sequence reads CSAYGGQGKQPQHF.